These 13 T cell receptor beta chains were all obtained from the same sample, sequenced in a study of cytomegalovirus exposure and HLA in healthy donors. The PCR had 60 Vbeta and 13 Jbeta primers. Sequenced by immunoSEQ multiplex PCR; TCRdb stores in-frame clones only, minus some. The table lists 100,000 or so clones, roughly 82% of them singletons. The specimen was PBMCs. Every receptor here comes from a man aged 35 to 55 in good health and CMV-seropositive.

The chain recombines TRBV7-2 with TRBJ1-2; D is unresolved. CDR1 is SGHTA and CDR2 is FQGNSA in the germline V gene. The V end lost 5 bases, the J end lost 1 base, and 14 bases lay between the germline ends. The CDR3 contains 15 residues. The CDR3, as DNA: TGTGCCAGCAGCCGTACACCCCCCAGTAACTATGGCTACACCTTC. Its protein product is CASSRTPPSNYGYTF.

J is TRBJ1-6 and V is TRBV7-9; D call uncertain. With 4 bases removed from V and 7 bases from J, the gap between germline ends came to 8 bases. Germline V lookup: CDR1 SEHNR, CDR2 FQNEAQ (reference sequence). The CDR3 is made up of 13 amino acids. CDR3: CASSSPGNSPLHF. The DNA of the CDR3 is TGTGCCAGCAGCTCCCCCGGGAATTCACCCCTCCACTTT.

This chain joins TRBV18 and TRBJ2-5, with D hard to call. The CDR3 extends over 14 amino acids. V was shortened by 2 bases and J by 5 bases, with 12 bases between the two germline ends. Germline assignment: CDR1 KGHSH and CDR2 LQKENI. The CDR3 loop reads CASSPSVGQETQYF. The CDR3 DNA reads as TGTGCCAGCTCACCAAGTGTGGGCCAGGAGACCCAGTACTTC.

This sequence joins TRBV6-5 and TRBJ1-5; 8 bases map to TRBD1. Germline CDR1 is MNHEY and CDR2 is SVGAGI. The CDR3 contains 14 residues. V dropped 6 bases and J dropped 7; count of bases not matched to a gene: 8. The CDR3 region has the DNA TGTGCCAGCAGCCCGGACAGGGTTAGGCAGCCCCAGCATTTT. This codes for CASSPDRVRQPQHF.

The chain joins TRBV9 to TRBJ2-7; D uncertain. Per the germline V gene, CDR1 is SGDLS and CDR2 is YYNGEE. V was pared by 2 bases and J by 1 base, with 16 bases between. The CDR3 has 16 residues. In DNA form, the CDR3 reads TGTGCCAGCAGCGTTACTAAGAGGCCGTATTCCTACGAGCAGTACTTC. The encoded protein is CASSVTKRPYSYEQYF.

This clone turned up a few times. The sample carries other DNA sequences with the same CDR3. The chain uses TRBV7-2 and TRBJ2-5, with TRBD2 matching over 8 bases. J gave up 0 bases and V 6 bases, and 6 bases lay outside the gene matches. This CDR3 is built from 15 residues. Germline V gives CDR1 SGHTA, CDR2 FQGNSA. CDR3 bases: TGTGCCAGCAGTTTACTGCGGGGGGACCAAGAGACCCAGTACTTC. It translates to CASSLLRGDQETQYF.

The rearrangement joins TRBV5-4 to TRBJ1-2; TRBD1 agrees at 7 bases. The CDR3 length is 14 residues. Germline lookup yields CDR1 SGHNT and CDR2 YYREEE (reference sequence). V lost 0 bases, J lost 4 bases, and 3 bases stayed unmatched. CDR3 bases: TGTGCCAGCAGCTTGGGGACAGGAGCCTATGGCTACACCTTC. It is translated as CASSLGTGAYGYTF.

J is TRBJ1-1 and V is TRBV7-9; TRBD1 matches at 9 bases. Trimming at V came to 4 bases and at J to 5 bases, leaving 11 bases not matched to a gene. The CDR3 loop spans 16 amino acids. Germline CDR1 and CDR2: SEHNR and FQNEAQ (reference sequence). Here the CDR3 reads CASSYRGGTGTTEAFF. DNA of the CDR3: TGTGCCAGCAGCTATCGAGGAGGGACAGGGACTACTGAAGCTTTCTTT.

This chain's CDR3 is CASSLWSAPGNSPLHF. CDR3 in DNA: TGTGCCAGCAGTTTATGGTCAGCCCCGGGTAATTCACCCCTCCACTTT. The chain joins TRBV27 to TRBJ1-6; D uncertain. The CDR3 runs to 16 residues. Germline V lookup: CDR1 MNHEY, CDR2 SMNVEV (reference sequence). Deletions cut 1 base from V and 6 bases from J, with 13 bases between.

This clone has only one observation. V and J are TRBV10-3 and TRBJ2-3; possible D gene TRBD1, 6 bases. This CDR3 region has 13 residues. V lost 2 bases, J lost 4 bases, and 7 bases lay in between. From germline, CDR1 is ENHRY and CDR2 SYGVKD. The chain's CDR3 is CAISEGQPDTQYF. The CDR3 DNA sequence: TGTGCCATCAGTGAGGGACAGCCAGATACGCAGTATTTT.

This chain connects TRBV4-2 to TRBJ2-7, with 8 bases identical to TRBD1. Germline CDR1 is LGHNA and CDR2 is YNFKEQ. The CDR3 sequence is 14 residues long. The V gene end was trimmed by 2 bases and the J gene end by 6 bases; junction bases not matched to a gene: 6. CDR3 sequence (DNA): TGTGCCAGCAGCCAAAGCCGGACAGGGAGCGAGCAGTACTTC. This encodes CASSQSRTGSEQYF.

This chain links TRBV5-1 with TRBJ1-1; D might be TRBD1 (5 bases). This CDR3 region has 14 residues. The V gene's germline CDR1 is SGHRS and CDR2 YFSETQ. V dropped 2 bases and J dropped 2 bases, with 10 bases sitting between them. The CDR3 DNA reads as TGCGCCAGCAGCTTCCGACAGTCCAACACTGAAGCTTTCTTT. This translates into CASSFRQSNTEAFF.

The chain uses TRBV5-1 and TRBJ1-6; D remains ambiguous. The CDR3 runs to 19 residues. Germline-derived CDR1 and CDR2 are SGHRS and YFSETQ. V shed 3 bases and J shed 6 bases, with 25 bases lying between them. The chain's CDR3 is CASSSRERSRLPGNSPLHF. CDR3 in DNA: TGCGCCAGCAGCTCGCGCGAGAGGAGTCGACTCCCCGGTAATTCACCCCTCCACTTT.